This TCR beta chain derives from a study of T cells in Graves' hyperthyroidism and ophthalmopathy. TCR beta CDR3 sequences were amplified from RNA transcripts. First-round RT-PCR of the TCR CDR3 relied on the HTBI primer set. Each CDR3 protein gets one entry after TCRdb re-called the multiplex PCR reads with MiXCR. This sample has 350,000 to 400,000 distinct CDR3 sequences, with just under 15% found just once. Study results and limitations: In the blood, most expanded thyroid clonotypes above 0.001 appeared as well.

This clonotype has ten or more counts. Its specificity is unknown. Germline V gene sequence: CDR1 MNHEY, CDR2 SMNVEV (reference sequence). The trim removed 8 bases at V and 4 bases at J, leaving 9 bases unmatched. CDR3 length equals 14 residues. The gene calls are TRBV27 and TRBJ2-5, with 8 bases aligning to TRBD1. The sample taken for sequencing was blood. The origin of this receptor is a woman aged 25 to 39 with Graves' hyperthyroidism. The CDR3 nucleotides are TGTGCCAGCGGCCGGACAGGGTGGGGAGAGACCCAGTACTTC. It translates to CASGRTGWGETQYF.